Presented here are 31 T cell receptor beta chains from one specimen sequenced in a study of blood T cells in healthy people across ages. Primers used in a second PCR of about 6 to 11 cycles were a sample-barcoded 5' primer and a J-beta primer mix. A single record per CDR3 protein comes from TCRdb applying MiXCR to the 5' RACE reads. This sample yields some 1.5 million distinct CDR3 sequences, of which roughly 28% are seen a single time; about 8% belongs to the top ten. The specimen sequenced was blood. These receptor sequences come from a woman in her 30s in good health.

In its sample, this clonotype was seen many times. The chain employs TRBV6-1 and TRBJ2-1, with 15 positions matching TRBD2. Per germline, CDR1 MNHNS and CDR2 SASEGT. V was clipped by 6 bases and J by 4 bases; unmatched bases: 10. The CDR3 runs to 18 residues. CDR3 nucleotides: TGTGCCAGCAGCCGCGGACTAGCGGGGGGGCTAGAATACAATGAGCAGTTCTTC. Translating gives CASSRGLAGGLEYNEQFF.

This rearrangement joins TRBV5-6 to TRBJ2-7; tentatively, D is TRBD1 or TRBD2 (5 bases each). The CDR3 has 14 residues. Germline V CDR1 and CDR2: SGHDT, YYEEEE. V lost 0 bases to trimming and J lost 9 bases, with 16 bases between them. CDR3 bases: TGTGCCAGCAGCTTGGCGGGACGGCCTATGGCGCAGTACTTC. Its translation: CASSLAGRPMAQYF.

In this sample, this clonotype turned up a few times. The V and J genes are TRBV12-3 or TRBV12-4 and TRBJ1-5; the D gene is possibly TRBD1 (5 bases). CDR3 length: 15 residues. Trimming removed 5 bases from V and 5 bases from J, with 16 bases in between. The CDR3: CASSGGGTGHQPQHF. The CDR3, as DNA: TGTGCCAGCAGTGGGGGGGGTACGGGCCATCAGCCCCAGCATTTT.

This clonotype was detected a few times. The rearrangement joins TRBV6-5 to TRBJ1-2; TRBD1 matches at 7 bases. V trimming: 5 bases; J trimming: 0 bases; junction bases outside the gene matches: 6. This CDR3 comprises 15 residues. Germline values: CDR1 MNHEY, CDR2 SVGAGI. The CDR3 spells CASSTGAGTNYGYTF. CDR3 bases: TGTGCCAGCAGTACAGGGGCAGGGACTAACTATGGCTACACCTTC.

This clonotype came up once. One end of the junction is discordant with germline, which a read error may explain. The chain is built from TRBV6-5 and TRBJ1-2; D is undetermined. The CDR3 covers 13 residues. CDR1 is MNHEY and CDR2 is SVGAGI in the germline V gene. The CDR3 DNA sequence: TGTGTCAGCAGTTTCAAACCTAACTATGGCTACACCTTC. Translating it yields CVSSFKPNYGYTF.

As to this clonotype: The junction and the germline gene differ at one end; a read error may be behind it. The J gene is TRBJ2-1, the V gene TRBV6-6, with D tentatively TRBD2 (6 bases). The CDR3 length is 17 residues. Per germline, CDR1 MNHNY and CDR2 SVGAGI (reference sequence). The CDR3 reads CASSFRDPGSSYSEQFF. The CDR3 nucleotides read TGTGCCAGCAGTTTCCGGGATCCCGGGAGCTCCTACAGTGAGCAGTTCTTC.

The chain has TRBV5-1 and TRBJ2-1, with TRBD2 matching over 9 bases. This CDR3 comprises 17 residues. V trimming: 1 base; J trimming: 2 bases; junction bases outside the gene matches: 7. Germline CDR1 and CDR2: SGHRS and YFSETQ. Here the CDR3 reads CASSLLGGGAPYNEQFF. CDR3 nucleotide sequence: TGCGCCAGCAGCTTGTTGGGCGGGGGGGCCCCCTACAATGAGCAGTTCTTC. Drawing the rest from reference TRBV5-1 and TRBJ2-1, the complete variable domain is KAGVTQTPRYLIKTRGQQVTLSCSPISGHRSVSWYQQTPGQGLQFLFEYFSETQRNKGNFPGRFSGRQFSNSRSEMNVSTLELGDSALYLCASSLLGGGAPYNEQFFGPGTRLTVL.

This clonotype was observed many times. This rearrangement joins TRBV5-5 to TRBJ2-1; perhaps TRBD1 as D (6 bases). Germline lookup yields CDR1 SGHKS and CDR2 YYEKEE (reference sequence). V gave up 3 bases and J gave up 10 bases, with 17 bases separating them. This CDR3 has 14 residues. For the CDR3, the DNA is TGTGCCAGCAGCTCCGCGACAGGTTCGGGCGAGCAGTTCTTC. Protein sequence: CASSSATGSGEQFF.

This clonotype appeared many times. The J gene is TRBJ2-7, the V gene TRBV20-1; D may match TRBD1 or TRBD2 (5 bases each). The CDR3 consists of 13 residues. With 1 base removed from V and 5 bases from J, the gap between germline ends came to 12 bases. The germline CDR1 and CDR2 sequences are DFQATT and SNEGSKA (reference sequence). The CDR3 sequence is CSARAGASDEQYF. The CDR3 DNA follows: TGCAGTGCTAGAGCCGGGGCTTCCGACGAGCAGTACTTC.

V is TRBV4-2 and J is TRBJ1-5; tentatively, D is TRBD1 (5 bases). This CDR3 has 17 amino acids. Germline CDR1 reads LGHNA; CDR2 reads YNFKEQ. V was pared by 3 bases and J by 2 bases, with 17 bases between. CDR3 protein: CASSQGRLGTGNQPQHF. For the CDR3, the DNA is TGTGCCAGCAGCCAGGGACGACTCGGGACGGGCAATCAGCCCCAGCATTTT.

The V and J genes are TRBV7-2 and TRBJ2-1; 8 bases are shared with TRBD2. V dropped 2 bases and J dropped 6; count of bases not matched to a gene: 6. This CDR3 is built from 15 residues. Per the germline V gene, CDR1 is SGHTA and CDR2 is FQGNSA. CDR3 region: CASSLTSGRVNEQFF. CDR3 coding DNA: TGTGCCAGCAGCTTAACCAGCGGGAGAGTCAATGAGCAGTTCTTC.

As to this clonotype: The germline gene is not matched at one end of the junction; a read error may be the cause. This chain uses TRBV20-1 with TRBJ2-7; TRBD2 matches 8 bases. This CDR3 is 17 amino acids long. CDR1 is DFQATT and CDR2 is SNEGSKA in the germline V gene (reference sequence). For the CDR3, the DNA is TGCAGTGCTAGAGATCAATCCATCGCGGGGGGAACCTACGAGCAGTGCTTC. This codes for CSARDQSIAGGTYEQCF.

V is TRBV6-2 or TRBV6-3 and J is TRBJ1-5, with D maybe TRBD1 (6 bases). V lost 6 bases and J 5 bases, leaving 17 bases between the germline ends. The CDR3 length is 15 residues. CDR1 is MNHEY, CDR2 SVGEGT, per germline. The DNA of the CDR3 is TGTGCCAGCAGGGACCACAGGGACGGGGATCAGCCCCAGCATTTT. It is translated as CASRDHRDGDQPQHF.

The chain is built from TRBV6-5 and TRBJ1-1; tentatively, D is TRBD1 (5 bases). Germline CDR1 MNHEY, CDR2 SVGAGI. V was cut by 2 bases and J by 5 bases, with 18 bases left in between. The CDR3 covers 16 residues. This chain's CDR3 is CASSYPKGREGTEAFF. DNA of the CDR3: TGTGCCAGCAGTTACCCGAAGGGCAGGGAAGGTACTGAAGCTTTCTTT.

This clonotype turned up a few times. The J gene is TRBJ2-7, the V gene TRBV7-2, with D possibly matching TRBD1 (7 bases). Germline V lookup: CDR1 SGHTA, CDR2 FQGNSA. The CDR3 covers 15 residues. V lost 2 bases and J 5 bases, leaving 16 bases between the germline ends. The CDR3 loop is CASSLSRGRGNEQYF. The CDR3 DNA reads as TGTGCCAGCAGCTTATCAAGGGGGCGCGGGAACGAGCAGTACTTC.

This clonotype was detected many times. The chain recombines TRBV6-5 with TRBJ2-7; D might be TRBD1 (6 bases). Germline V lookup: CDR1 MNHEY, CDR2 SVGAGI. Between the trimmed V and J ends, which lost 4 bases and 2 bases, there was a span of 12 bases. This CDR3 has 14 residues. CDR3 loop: CASSSEDSAYEQYF. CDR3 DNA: TGTGCCAGCAGTTCCGAGGACAGTGCCTACGAGCAGTACTTC.

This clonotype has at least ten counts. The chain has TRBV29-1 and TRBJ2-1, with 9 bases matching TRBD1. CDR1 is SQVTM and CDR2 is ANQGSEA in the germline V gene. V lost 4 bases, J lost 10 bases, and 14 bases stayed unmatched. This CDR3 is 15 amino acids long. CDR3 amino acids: CSVVEGTGPGSEQFF. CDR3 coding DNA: TGCAGCGTTGTGGAAGGGACAGGGCCCGGATCGGAGCAGTTCTTC.

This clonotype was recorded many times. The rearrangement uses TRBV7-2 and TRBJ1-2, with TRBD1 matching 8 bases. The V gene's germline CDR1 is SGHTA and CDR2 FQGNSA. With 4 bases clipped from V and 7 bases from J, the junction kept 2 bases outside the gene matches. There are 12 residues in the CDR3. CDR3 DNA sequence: TGTGCCAGCAGCTCGGACAGGGCTGGCTACACCTTC. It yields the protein CASSSDRAGYTF.

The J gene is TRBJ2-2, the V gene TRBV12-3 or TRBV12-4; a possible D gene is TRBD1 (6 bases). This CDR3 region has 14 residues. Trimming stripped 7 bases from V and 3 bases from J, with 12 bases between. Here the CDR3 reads CASISTGYTGELFF. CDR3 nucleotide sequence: TGTGCCAGCATCTCGACAGGCTACACCGGGGAGCTGTTTTTT.

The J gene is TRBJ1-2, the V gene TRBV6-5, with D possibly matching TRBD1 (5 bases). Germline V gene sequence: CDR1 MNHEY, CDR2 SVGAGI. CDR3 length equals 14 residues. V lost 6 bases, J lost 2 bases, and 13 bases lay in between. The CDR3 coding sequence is TGTGCCAGCAGCGTGAGGGGACGCAACTATGGCTACACCTTC. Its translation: CASSVRGRNYGYTF.

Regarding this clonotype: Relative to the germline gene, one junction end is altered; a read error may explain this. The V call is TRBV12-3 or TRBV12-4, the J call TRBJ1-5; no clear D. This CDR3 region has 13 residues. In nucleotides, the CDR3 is TGTGTCAGCAGTCAGGATGGCAATCAGCCCCAGCATTTT. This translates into CVSSQDGNQPQHF.

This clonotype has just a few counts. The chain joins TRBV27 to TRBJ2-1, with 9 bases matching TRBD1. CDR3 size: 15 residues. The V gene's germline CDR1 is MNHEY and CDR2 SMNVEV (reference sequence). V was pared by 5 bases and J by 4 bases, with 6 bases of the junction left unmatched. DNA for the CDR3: TGTGCCAGCAGTAAAGACAGGGGGAGATACAATGAGCAGTTCTTC. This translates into CASSKDRGRYNEQFF.

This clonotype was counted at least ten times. CDR3 DNA sequence: TGTGCCAGCAGCAGTAGTACGCAGTATTTT. It specifies CASSSSTQYF. V and J are TRBV7-9 and TRBJ2-3; D call uncertain. Germline values: CDR1 SEHNR, CDR2 FQNEAQ (reference sequence). V was cut by 5 bases and J by 8 bases, with 5 bases left in between. The CDR3 contains 10 residues.

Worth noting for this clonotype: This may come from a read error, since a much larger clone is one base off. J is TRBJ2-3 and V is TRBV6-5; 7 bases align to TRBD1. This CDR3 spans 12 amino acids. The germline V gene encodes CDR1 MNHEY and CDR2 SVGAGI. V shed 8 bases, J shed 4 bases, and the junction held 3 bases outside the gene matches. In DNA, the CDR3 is TGTGCCAGCGCAGGGGGAGCAGATACGCAGTATTTT. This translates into CASAGGADTQYF.

CDR3 sequence reads: CAWEGFRSETQYF. DNA of the CDR3: TGTGCCTGGGAGGGGTTTCGGTCAGAGACCCAGTACTTC. The chain uses TRBV30 and TRBJ2-5, with D perhaps assigned TRBD1 or TRBD2 (5 bases each). V lost 5 bases, J lost 4 bases, and 14 bases lay in between. CDR3 length equals 13 residues. CDR1 is GTSNPN and CDR2 is SVGIG in the germline V gene (reference sequence).

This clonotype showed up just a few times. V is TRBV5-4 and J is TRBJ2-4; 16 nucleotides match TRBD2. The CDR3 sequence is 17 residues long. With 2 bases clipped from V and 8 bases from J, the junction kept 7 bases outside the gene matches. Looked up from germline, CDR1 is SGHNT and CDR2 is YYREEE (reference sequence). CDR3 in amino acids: CASSLPGLAGGPHIQYF. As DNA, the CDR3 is TGTGCCAGCAGCTTACCGGGACTAGCGGGAGGGCCTCACATTCAGTACTTC.

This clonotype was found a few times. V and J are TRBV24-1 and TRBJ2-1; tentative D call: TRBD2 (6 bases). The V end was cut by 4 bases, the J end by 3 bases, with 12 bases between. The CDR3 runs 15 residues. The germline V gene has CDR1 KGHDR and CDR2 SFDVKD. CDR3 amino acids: CATSEGGLRYNEQFF. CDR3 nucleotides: TGTGCCACCAGTGAGGGGGGACTCCGCTACAATGAGCAGTTCTTC.

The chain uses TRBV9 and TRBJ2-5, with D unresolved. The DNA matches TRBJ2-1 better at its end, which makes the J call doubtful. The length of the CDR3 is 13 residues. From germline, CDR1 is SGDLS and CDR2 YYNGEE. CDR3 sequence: CASSVSGFETQFF. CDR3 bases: TGTGCCAGCAGCGTTTCCGGGTTTGAGACCCAGTTCTTC.

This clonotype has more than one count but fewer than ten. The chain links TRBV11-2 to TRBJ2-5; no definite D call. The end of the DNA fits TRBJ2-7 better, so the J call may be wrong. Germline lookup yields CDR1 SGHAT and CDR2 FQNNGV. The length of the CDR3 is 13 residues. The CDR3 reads CASSLAGWDEQYF. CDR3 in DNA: TGTGCCAGCAGCTTAGCTGGGTGGGACGAGCAGTACTTC.

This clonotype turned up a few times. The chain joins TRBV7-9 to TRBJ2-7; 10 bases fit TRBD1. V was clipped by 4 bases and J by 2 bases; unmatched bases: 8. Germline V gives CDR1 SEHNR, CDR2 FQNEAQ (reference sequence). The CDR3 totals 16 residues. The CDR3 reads CASSSSGGQGAYEQYF. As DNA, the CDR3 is TGTGCCAGCAGCTCCTCGGGCGGACAGGGGGCCTACGAGCAGTACTTC.

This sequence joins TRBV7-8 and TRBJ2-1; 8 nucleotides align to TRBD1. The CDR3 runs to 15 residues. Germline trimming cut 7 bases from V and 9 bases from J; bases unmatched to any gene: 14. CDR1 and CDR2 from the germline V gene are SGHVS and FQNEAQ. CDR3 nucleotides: TGTGCCAGCATCCCAGGGGGCAGGGCGGAAGGTGAGCAGTTCTTC. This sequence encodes CASIPGGRAEGEQFF.